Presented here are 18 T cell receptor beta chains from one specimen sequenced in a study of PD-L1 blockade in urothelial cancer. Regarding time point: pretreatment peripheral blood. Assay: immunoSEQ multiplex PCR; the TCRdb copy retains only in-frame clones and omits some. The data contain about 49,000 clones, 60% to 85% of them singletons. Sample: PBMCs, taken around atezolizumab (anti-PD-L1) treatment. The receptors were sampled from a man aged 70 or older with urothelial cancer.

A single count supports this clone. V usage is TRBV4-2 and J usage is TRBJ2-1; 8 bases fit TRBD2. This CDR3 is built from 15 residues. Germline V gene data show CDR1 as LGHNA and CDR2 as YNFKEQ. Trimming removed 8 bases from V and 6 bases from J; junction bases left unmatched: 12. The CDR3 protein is CASVRGAGGVNEQFF. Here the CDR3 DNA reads TGTGCCAGCGTCCGGGGTGCGGGAGGCGTCAATGAGCAGTTCTTC.

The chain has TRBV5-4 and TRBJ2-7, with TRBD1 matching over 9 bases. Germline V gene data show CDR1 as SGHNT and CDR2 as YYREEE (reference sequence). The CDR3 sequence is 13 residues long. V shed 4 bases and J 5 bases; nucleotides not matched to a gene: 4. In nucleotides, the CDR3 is TGTGCCAGCAGCCTTACAGGGGGCGACGAGCAGTACTTC. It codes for CASSLTGGDEQYF.

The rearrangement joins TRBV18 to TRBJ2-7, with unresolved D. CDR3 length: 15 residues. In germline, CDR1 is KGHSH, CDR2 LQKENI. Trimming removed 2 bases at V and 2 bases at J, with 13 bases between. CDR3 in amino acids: CASSPSMGTAYEQYF. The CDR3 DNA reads TGTGCCAGCTCACCATCGATGGGTACAGCCTACGAGCAGTACTTC.

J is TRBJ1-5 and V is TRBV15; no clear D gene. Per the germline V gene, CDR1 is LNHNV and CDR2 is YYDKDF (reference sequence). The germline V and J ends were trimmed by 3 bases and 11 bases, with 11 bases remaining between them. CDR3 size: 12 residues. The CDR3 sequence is CATSRASSTQHF. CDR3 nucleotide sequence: TGTGCCACCAGCAGGGCCTCCTCGACCCAGCATTTT.

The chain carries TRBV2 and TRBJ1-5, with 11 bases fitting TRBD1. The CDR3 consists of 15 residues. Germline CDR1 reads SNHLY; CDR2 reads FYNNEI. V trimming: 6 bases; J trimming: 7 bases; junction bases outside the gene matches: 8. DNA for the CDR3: TGTGCCAGCAGGAACCACGGGACAGGGGGACAGCCCCAGCATTTT. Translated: CASRNHGTGGQPQHF.

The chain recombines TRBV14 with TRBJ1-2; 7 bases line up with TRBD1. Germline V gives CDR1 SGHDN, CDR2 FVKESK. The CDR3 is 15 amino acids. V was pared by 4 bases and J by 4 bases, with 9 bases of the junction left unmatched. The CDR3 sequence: CASSPAEGAFYGYTF. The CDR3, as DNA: TGTGCCAGCAGCCCGGCGGAGGGGGCGTTCTATGGCTACACCTTC.

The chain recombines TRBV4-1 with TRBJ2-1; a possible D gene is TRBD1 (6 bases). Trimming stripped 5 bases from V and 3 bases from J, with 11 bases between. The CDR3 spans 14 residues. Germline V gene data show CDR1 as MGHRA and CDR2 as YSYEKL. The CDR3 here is CASSSDSYYNEQFF. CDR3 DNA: TGCGCCAGCAGCTCGGACAGCTACTACAATGAGCAGTTCTTC.

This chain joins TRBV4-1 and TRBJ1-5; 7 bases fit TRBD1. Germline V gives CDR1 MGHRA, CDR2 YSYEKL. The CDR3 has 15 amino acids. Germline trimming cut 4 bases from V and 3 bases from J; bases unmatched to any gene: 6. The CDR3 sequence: CASSPDRAYNQPQHF. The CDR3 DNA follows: TGCGCCAGCAGCCCCGACAGGGCCTACAATCAGCCCCAGCATTTT.

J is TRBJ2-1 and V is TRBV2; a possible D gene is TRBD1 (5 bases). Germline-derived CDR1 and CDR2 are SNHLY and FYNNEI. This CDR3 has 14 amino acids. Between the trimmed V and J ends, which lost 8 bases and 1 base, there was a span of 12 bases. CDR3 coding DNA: TGTGCCAGCGGTCAGGGCGGATCCTACAATGAGCAGTTCTTC. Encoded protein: CASGQGGSYNEQFF.

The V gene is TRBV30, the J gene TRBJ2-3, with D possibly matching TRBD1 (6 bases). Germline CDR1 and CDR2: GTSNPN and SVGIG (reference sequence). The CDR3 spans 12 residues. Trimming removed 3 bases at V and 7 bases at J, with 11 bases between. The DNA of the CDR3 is TGTGCCTGGAGCGGGACACAATATACGCAGTATTTT. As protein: CAWSGTQYTQYF.

The DNA for the CDR3 is TGTGCCAGCAGCCGACAGGGACTCAACGAGCAGTACTTC. Amino acid sequence: CASSRQGLNEQYF. V and J are TRBV14 and TRBJ2-7, with a weak D call TRBD1 (7 bases). The CDR3 is 13 amino acids. Germline V CDR1 and CDR2: SGHDN, FVKESK. The ends were cut back, 4 bases at V and 5 bases at J, with 12 bases in the middle. Full variable domain (missing parts from reference TRBV14 and TRBJ2-7): EAGVTQFPSHSVIEKGQTVTLRCDPISGHDNLYWYRRVMGKEIKFLLHFVKESKQDESGMPNNRFLAERTGGTYSTLKVQPAELEDSGVYFCASSRQGLNEQYFGPGTRLTVT.

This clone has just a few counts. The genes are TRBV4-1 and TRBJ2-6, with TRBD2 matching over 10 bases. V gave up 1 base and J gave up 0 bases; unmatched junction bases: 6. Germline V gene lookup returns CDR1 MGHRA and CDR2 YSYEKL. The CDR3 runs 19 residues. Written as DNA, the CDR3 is TGCGCCAGCAGCCAAGCGTGGCTAGCGGGAGCCTCTGGGGCCAACGTCCTGACTTTC. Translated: CASSQAWLAGASGANVLTF.

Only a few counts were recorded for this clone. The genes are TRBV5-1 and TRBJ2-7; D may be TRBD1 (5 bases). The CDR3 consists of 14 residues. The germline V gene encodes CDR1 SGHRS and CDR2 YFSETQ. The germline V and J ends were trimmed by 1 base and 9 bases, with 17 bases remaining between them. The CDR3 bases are TGCGCCAGCAGCTTGCAAACGGACAATTCTTGGCAGTACTTC. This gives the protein CASSLQTDNSWQYF.

The CDR3 DNA sequence: TGTGCCAGCAGTCCGTCGAGGGGGCGCCTGAGCTCCTACAATGAGCAGTTCTTC. This codes for CASSPSRGRLSSYNEQFF. J is TRBJ2-1 and V is TRBV27; the match to TRBD1 covers 7 bases. Germline CDR1 is MNHEY and CDR2 is SMNVEV (reference sequence). This CDR3 spans 18 amino acids. The trim removed 5 bases at V and 0 bases at J, leaving 13 bases unmatched.

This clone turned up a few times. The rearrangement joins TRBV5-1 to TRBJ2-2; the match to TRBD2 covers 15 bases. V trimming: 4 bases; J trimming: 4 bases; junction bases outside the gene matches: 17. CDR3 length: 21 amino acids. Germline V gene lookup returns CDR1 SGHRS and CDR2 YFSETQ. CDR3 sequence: CASSPRPPGLAGGLITGELFF. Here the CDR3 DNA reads TGCGCCAGCAGCCCCCGGCCTCCGGGACTAGCGGGAGGTTTGATCACCGGGGAGCTGTTTTTT.

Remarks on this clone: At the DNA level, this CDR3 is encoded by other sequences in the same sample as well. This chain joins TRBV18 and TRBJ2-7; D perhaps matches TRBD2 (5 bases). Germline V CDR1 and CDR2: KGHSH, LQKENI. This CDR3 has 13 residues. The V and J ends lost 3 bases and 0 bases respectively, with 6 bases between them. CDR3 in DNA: TGTGCCAGCTCACCGGGGAGCTCCTACGAGCAGTACTTC. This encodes CASSPGSSYEQYF.

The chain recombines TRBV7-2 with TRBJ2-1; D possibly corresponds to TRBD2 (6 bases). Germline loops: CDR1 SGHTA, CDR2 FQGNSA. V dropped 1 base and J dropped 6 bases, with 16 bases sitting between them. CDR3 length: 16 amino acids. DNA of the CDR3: TGTGCCAGCAGCTTAGGCCCCAGCGGGCCTGGCAATGAGCAGTTCTTC. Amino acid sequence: CASSLGPSGPGNEQFF.

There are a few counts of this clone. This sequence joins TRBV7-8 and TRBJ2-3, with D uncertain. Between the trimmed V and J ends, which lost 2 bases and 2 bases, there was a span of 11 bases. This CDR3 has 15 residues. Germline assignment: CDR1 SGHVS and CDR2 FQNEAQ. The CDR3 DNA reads TGTGCCAGCAGCTTAATTAGAGGTTTCACAGATACGCAGTATTTT. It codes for CASSLIRGFTDTQYF.